This T cell receptor beta chain emerged from a study of blood T cell repertoires in COVID-19. In the authors' workflow: Amplifying reference gene primers gave estimates of nucleated cell counts. Assay: immunoSEQ multiplex PCR; the TCRdb copy retains only in-frame clones and omits some. V and J calls plus clone size are reproduced from that table; the DNA served to infer D and trimming. The sample has some 45,000 clones; roughly 82% are singletons. This receptor was identified in a human donor in a cohort sampled during active COVID-19. The sequenced material came from peripheral blood.

CDR3 in DNA: TGCGCCAGCAGCCAAGATTTCAGCTATGGCTACACCTTC. This sequence encodes CASSQDFSYGYTF. The chain uses TRBV4-1 and TRBJ1-2; D uncertain. The CDR3 consists of 13 residues. Between the trimmed V and J ends, which lost 0 bases and 4 bases, there was a span of 6 bases. Germline CDR1 MGHRA, CDR2 YSYEKL.